Shown below are 4 T cell receptor beta chains from a single sample sequenced in a study of beta chain features in type 1 diabetes. What was sequenced were expressed TCRB transcripts, since all of the isolated RNA had been reverse transcribed. Method: immunoSEQ multiplex PCR; TCRdb's copy keeps in-frame clones and lacks some. The data contain some 900,000 clones, 17% of them singletons. Sequencing used naive CD4+ T cells from blood. The receptors shown here come from a woman aged 18-35 years in good health.

The chain uses TRBV7-8 and TRBJ2-1; 7 positions agree with TRBD2. This CDR3 spans 13 amino acids. Germline V gene data show CDR1 as SGHVS and CDR2 as FQNEAQ. V lost 5 bases and J lost 9; bases outside the gene matches: 7. CDR3 sequence: CASSPAGRLEQFF. CDR3 coding DNA: TGTGCCAGCAGCCCAGCGGGGAGACTTGAGCAGTTCTTC.

This clone was seen more than once but under ten times. The chain uses TRBV28 and TRBJ2-1, with 8 bases that match TRBD2. The CDR3 runs to 13 residues. Germline V gives CDR1 MDHEN, CDR2 SYDVKM. V lost 7 bases to trimming and J lost 7 bases; unmatched junction nucleotides: 6. The CDR3 region has the DNA TGTGCCAGCAAAGCGGGAGCACGAAATGAGCAGTTCTTC. This encodes CASKAGARNEQFF.

In its sample, this clone was seen a few times. The chain is built from TRBV27 and TRBJ2-1; TRBD2 aligns across 10 bases. There are 13 residues in the CDR3. Germline CDR1 and CDR2: MNHEY and SMNVEV (reference sequence). The junction had 6 bases not matched to a gene; V was cut back by 9 bases and J by 7 bases. The DNA of the CDR3 is TGTGCCAGTAGAAGGACTAGCGGAAATGAGCAGTTCTTC. As protein: CASRRTSGNEQFF.

The chain joins TRBV19 to TRBJ2-1, with a tentative D call TRBD2 (5 bases). The length of the CDR3 is 16 residues. V lost 0 bases, J lost 7 bases, and 16 bases lay in between. CDR1 and CDR2 (germline): LNHDA, SQIVND (reference sequence). The CDR3 nucleotides are TGTGCCAGTAGTATAGACCCACTACCTCCGGGGAATGAGCAGTTCTTC. Translation gives CASSIDPLPPGNEQFF. Using reference TRBV19 and TRBJ2-1 for the parts outside the CDR3, the full variable domain is DGGITQSPKYLFRKEGQNVTLSCEQNLNHDAMYWYRQDPGQGLRLIYYSQIVNDFQKGDIAEGYSVSREKKESFPLTVTSAQKNPTAFYLCASSIDPLPPGNEQFFGPGTRLTVL.